These T cell receptor beta chains were read from a single sample in a study of CD8 T cells in Susac syndrome. TCRdb independently ran MiXCR on the immunoSEQ multiplex PCR reads; one entry per CDR3 protein. The sample comprises hundreds of thousands of distinct CDR3 sequences, over 85% of which are singletons, and around 0.072% rests with the top ten. The sample was CD4+ T cells from PBMCs. These receptors all come from a human donor with multiple sclerosis. CDR3s include the opening cysteine and the closing phenylalanine or tryptophan. For some rows the clone size is stated as once, few or many, or as a class when expanded; others skip it.

j_call v_call clone_size cdr3_aa
TRBJ2-3 TRBV4-1 - CASSQVVAIDTQYF
TRBJ2-2 TRBV10-2 - CASKAAGTGELFF
TRBJ2-5 TRBV10-3 - CAISDGEMETQYF
TRBJ2-1 TRBV2 once CASSTSLQVTNEQFF
TRBJ2-1 TRBV30 - CAWSVNEQFF
TRBJ1-5 TRBV6-4 - CASRRADRPQHF
TRBJ2-6 TRBV3-1 - CASSSRVRGSAGANVLTF
TRBJ2-4 TRBV7-8 - CASSATGGPLGAKNIQYF
TRBJ2-5 TRBV9 - CASSFSGSGGAETQYF
TRBJ2-2 TRBV30 once CAWRASGTSGELFF
TRBJ2-1 TRBV7-2 - CASSLAATYNEQFF
TRBJ2-6 TRBV12-3/TRBV12-4 - CASSFRGAGANVLTF
TRBJ2-7 TRBV2 once CASSEAGYEQYF
TRBJ2-3 TRBV7-2 - CASSRSRNSDTQYF
TRBJ2-2 TRBV24-1 - CATSDPWGRNTGELFF
TRBJ2-5 TRBV5-8 - CASSLPGQGSETQYF
TRBJ2-1 TRBV7-6 - CASSLERSSYNEQFF
TRBJ1-5 TRBV29-1 - CSAGTGGGSNQPQHF
TRBJ2-3 TRBV7-9 - CASSSPGDTQYF
TRBJ1-4 TRBV6-5 - CASSPWTGGNEKLFF
TRBJ1-4 TRBV12-5 - CASGPTGAYNEKLFF
TRBJ1-1 TRBV5-4 - CASSSEQGLGEAFF
TRBJ1-5 TRBV5-6 - CASSSTPQGNQPQHF
TRBJ2-1 TRBV2 - CASSELGGESSYNEQFF
TRBJ2-1 TRBV12-3/TRBV12-4 - CASTATGGASYNEQFF
TRBJ1-3 TRBV20-1 - CSAPRQGFGNTIYF
TRBJ2-1 TRBV20-1 - CSATRGPTEQFF
TRBJ2-5 TRBV7-9 - CASSPGLAGTQETQYF
TRBJ1-1 TRBV20-1 - CSASPRNTEAFF
TRBJ1-5 TRBV7-2 few CASSLSSNQPQHF
TRBJ2-2 TRBV20-1 - CSAPGTNTGELFF
TRBJ2-3 TRBV2 - CASTSTGTSGDTQYF
TRBJ2-3 TRBV11-2 - CASSLVRGRGDTQYF
TRBJ1-6 TRBV3-1 - CASSQVPVGAGSSPLHF
TRBJ1-1 TRBV15 - CATSRDPNTEAFF
TRBJ2-3 TRBV7-8 - CASSLASSGGTDTQYF
TRBJ1-1 TRBV18 - CASSPETDMNTEAFF